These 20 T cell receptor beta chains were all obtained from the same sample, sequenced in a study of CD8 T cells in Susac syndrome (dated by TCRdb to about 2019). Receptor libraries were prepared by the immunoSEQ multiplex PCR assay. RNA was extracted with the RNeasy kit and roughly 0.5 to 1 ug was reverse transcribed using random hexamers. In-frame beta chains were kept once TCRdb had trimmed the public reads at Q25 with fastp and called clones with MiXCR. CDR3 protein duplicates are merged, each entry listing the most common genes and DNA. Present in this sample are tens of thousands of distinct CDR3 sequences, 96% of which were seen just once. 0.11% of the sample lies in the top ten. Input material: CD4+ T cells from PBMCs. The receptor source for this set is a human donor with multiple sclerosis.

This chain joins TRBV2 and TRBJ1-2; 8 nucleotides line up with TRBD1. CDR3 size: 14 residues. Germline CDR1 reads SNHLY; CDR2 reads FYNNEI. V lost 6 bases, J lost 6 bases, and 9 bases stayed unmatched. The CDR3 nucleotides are TGTGCCAGCAGACCGGACAGGGTGCAGGATGGCTACACCTTC. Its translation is CASRPDRVQDGYTF.

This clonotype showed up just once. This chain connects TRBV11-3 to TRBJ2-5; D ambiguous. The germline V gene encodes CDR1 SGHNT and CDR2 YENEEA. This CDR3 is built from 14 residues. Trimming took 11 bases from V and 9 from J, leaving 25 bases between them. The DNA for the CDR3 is TGTGCCTCTAATGCAGTAGGCGAAAGTTCGGCCCAGTACTTC. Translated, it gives CASNAVGESSAQYF.

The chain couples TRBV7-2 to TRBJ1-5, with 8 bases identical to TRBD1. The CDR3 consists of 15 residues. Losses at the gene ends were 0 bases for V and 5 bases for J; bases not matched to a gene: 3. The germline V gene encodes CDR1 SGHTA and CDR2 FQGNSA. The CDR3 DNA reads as TGTGCCAGCAGCTTAGCCTTGGGACAGGATCAGCCCCAGCATTTT. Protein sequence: CASSLALGQDQPQHF.

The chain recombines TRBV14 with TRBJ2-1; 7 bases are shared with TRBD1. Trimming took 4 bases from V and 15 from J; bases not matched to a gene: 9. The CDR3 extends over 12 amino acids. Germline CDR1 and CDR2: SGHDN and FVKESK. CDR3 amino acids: CASSPLAGGPFF. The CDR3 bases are TGTGCCAGCAGCCCCCTGGCAGGGGGTCCGTTCTTC.

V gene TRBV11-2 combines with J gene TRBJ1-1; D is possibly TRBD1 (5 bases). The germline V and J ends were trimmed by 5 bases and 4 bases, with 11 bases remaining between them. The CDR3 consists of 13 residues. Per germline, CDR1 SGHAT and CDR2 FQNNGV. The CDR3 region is CASSGPGSTEAFF. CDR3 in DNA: TGTGCCAGCAGCGGTCCAGGGAGCACTGAAGCTTTCTTT. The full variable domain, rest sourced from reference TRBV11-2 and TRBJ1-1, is EAGVAQSPRYKIIEKRQSVAFWCNPISGHATLYWYQQILGQGPKLLIQFQNNGVVDDSQLPKDRFSAERLKGVDSTLKIQPAKLEDSAVYLCASSGPGSTEAFFGQGTRLTVV.

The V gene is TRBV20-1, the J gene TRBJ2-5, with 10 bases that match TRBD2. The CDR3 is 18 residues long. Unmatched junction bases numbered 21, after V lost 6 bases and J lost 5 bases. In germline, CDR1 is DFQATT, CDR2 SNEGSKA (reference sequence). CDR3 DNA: TGCAGTGCCCGGGGCGGAAGAAGCGGGGGGGCGATCGAGGAGACCCAGTACTTC. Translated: CSARGGRSGGAIEETQYF.

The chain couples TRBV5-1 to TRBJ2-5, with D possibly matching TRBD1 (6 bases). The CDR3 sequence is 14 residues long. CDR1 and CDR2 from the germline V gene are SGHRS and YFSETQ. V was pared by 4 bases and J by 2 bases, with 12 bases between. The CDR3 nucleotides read TGCGCCAGCAGCGCTACAGGGAAACAAGAGACCCAGTACTTC. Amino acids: CASSATGKQETQYF.

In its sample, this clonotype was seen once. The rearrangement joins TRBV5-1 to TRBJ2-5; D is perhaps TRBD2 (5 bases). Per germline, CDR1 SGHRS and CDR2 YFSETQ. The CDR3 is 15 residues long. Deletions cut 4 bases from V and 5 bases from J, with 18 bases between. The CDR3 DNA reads TGCGCCAGCAGCCATACCGGACTGCCCCAGGAGACCCAGTACTTC. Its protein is CASSHTGLPQETQYF. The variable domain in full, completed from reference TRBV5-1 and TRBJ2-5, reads KAGVTQTPRYLIKTRGQQVTLSCSPISGHRSVSWYQQTPGQGLQFLFEYFSETQRNKGNFPGRFSGRQFSNSRSEMNVSTLELGDSALYLCASSHTGLPQETQYFGPGTRLLVL.

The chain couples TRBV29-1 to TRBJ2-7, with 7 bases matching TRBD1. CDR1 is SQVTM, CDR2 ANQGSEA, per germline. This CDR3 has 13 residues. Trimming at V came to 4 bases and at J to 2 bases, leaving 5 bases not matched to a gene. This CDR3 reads CSVVRGQTYEQYF. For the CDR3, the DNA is TGCAGCGTTGTACGGGGACAGACCTACGAGCAGTACTTC.

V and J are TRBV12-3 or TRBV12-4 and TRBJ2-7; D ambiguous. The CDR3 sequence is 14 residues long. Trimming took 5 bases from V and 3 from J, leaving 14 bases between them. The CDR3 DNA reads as TGTGCCAGCAGTCGAACCAGAGCAGGCTACGAGCAGTACTTC. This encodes CASSRTRAGYEQYF.

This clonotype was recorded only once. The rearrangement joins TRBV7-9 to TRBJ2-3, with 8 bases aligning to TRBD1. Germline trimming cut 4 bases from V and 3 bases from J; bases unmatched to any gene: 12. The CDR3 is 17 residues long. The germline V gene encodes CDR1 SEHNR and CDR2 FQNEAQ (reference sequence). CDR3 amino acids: CASSSGIGQGLTDTQYF. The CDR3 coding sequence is TGTGCCAGCAGCTCCGGGATTGGACAGGGTCTAACAGATACGCAGTATTTT.

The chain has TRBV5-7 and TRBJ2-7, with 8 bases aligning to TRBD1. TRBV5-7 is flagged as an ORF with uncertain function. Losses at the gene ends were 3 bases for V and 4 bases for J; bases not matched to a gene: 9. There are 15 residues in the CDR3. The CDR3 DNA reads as TGTGCCAGCAGCTCACACCGGGACAGGACTTACGAGCAGTACTTC. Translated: CASSSHRDRTYEQYF.

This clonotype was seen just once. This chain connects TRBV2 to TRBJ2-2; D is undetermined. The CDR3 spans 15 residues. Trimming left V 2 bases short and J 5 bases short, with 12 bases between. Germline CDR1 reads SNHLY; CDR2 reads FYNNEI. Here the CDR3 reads CASSELKGGTGELFF. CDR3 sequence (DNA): TGTGCCAGCAGTGAATTAAAGGGTGGTACCGGGGAGCTGTTTTTT. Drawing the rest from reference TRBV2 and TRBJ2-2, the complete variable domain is EPEVTQTPSHQVTQMGQEVILRCVPISNHLYFYWYRQILGQKVEFLVSFYNNEISEKSEIFDDQFSVERPDGSNFTLKIRSTKLEDSAMYFCASSELKGGTGELFFGEGSRLTVL.

The CDR3 coding sequence is TGTGCCAGCAGCCCCCGGGCAGGGACGGGCACAGATACGCAGTATTTT. Amino acids: CASSPRAGTGTDTQYF. The chain combines TRBV7-9 with TRBJ2-3; D might be TRBD1 or TRBD2, each matching 5 bases. Germline V gene data show CDR1 as SEHNR and CDR2 as FQNEAQ (reference sequence). Trimming removed 5 bases at V and 1 base at J, with 16 bases between. The CDR3 runs 16 residues.

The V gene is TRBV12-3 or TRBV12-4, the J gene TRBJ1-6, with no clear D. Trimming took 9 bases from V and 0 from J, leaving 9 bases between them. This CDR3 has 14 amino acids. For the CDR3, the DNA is TGTGCCAGTGCCGGTAGCTCCTATAATTCACCCCTCCACTTT. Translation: CASAGSSYNSPLHF.

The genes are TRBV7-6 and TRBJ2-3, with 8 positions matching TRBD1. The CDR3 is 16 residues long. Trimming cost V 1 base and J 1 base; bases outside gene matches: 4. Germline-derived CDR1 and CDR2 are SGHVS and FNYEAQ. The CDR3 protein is CASSLGMTGGTDTQYF. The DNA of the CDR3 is TGTGCCAGCAGCTTAGGGATGACAGGGGGCACAGATACGCAGTATTTT.

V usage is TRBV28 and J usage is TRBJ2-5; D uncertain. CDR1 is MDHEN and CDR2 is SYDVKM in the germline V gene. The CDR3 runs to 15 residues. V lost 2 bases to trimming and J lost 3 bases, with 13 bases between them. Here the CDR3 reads CASSLPMSAKETQYF. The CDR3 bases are TGTGCCAGCAGTTTACCTATGTCGGCTAAAGAGACCCAGTACTTC.

The CDR3 reads CASSRDRGFSGNTIYF. CDR3 coding DNA: TGTGCCAGCTCTCGGGACAGGGGATTCTCTGGAAACACCATATATTTT. V is TRBV6-1 and J is TRBJ1-3, with TRBD1 identical over 10 bases. The CDR3 consists of 16 residues. The V segment lost 8 bases and the J segment 0 bases; nucleotides outside the gene matches: 7. Looked up from germline, CDR1 is MNHNS and CDR2 is SASEGT.

The CDR3 DNA is TGCGCCAGCAGCCAAGAAGGCACGGGTGGATACGATTCACCCCTCCACTTT. Residues: CASSQEGTGGYDSPLHF. The V gene is TRBV4-1, the J gene TRBJ1-6; D not resolved. Trimming pared 0 bases from V and 8 bases from J, leaving 17 bases between. Per the germline V gene, CDR1 is MGHRA and CDR2 is YSYEKL. This CDR3 is 17 amino acids long.

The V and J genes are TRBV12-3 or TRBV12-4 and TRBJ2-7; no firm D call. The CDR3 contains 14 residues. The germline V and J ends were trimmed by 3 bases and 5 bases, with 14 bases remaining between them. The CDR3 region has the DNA TGTGCCAGCAGTTTGGGTGTGGCAGCGAACGAGCAGTACTTC. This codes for CASSLGVAANEQYF.